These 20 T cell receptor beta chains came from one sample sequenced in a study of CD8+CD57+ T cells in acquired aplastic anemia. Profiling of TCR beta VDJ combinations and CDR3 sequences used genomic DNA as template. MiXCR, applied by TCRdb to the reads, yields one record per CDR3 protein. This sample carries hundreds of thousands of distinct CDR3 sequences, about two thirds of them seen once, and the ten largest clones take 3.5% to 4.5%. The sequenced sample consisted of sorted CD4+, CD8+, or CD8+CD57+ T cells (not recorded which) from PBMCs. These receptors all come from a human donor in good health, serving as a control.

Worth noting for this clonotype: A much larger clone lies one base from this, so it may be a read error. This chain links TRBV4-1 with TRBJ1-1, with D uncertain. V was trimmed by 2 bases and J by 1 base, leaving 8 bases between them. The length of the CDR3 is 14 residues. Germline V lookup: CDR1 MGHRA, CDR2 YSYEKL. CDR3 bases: TGCGCCAGCAGCCAATATACCCGGAACACTGAAGCTTTCTTT. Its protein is CASSQYTRNTEAFF.

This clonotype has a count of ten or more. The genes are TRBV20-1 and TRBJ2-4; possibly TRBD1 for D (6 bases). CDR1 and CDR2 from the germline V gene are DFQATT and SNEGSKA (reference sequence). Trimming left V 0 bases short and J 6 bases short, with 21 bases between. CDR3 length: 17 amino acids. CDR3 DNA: TGCAGTGCTAGAGACGACAGGCCCTATCTAGCCGGAAACATTCAGTACTTC. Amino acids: CSARDDRPYLAGNIQYF.

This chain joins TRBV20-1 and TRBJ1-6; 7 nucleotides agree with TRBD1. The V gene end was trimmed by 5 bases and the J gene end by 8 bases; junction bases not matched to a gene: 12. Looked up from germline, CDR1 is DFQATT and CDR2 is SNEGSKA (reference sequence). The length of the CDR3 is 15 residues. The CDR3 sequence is CSAQGDRDEHSPLHF. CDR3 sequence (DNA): TGCAGTGCTCAGGGGGACCGCGACGAGCATTCACCCCTCCACTTT.

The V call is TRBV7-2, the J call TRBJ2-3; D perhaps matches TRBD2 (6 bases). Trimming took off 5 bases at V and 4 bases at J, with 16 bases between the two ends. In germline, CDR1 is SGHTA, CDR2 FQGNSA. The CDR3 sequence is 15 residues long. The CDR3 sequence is CASSPAPGAADTQYF. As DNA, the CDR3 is TGTGCCAGCAGCCCGGCCCCGGGAGCCGCAGATACGCAGTATTTT. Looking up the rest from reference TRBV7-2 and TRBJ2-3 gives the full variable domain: GAGVSQSPSNKVTEKGKDVELRCDPISGHTALYWYRQSLGQGLEFLIYFQGNSAPDKSGLPSDRFSAERTGGSVSTLTIQRTQQEDSAVYLCASSPAPGAADTQYFGPGTRLTVL.

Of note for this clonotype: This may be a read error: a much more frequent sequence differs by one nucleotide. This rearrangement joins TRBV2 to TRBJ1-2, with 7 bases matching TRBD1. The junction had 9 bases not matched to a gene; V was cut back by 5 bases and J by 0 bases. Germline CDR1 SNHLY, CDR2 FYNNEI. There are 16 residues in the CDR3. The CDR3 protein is CASSYSTGTANYGYTF. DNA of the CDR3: TGTGCCAGCAGTTACTCTACAGGGACAGCTAACTATGGCTACACCTTC.

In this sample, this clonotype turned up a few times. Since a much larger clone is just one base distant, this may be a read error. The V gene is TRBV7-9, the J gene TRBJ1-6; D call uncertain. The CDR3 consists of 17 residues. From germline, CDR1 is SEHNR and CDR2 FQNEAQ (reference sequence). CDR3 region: CASSQRVPVNYNPPLHF. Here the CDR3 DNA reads TGTGCCAGCAGCCAGAGGGTCCCGGTCAACTATAATCCACCCCTCCACTTT.

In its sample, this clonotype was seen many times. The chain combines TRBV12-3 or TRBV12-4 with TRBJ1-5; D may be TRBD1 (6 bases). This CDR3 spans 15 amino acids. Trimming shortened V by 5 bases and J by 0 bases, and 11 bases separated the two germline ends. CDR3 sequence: CASSLGTNSNQPQHF. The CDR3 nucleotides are TGTGCCAGCAGTCTCGGGACAAATAGCAATCAGCCCCAGCATTTT.

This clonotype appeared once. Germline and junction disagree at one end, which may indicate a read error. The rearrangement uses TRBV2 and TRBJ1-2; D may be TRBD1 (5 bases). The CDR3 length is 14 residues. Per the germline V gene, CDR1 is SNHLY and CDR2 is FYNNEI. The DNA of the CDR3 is TGTGCCAGCAGTGAACAGGGCGGGGAGGATGGCGACACCTTC. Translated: CASSEQGGEDGDTF.

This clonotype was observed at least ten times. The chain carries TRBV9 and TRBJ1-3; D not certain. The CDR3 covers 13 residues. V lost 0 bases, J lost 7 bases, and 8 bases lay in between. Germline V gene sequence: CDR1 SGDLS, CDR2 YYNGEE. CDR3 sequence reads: CASSVDIGNTIYF. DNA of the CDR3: TGTGCCAGCAGCGTAGATATTGGGAACACCATATATTTT.

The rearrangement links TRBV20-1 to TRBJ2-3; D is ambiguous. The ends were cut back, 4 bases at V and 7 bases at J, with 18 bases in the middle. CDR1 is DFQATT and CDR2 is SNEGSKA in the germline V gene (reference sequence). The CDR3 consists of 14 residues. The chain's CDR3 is CSAMPRHRNNTQYF. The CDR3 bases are TGCAGTGCTATGCCGAGACACAGAAACAATACGCAGTATTTT.

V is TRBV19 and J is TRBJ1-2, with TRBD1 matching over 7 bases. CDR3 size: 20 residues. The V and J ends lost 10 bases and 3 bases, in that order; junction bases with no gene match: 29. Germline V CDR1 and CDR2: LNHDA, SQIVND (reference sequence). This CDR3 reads CATRGQGAPNTEDRDYGYTF. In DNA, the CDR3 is TGTGCCACTAGGGGGCAGGGTGCCCCGAACACTGAAGACAGAGACTATGGCTACACCTTC.

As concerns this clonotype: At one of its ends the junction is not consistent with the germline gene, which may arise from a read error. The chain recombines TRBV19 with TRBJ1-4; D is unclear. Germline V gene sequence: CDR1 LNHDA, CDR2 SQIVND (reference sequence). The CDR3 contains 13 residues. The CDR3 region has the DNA TGTGCCAGTAGTGTCGGTCTTGATCAAAAACAGTACTTT. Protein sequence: CASSVGLDQKQYF.

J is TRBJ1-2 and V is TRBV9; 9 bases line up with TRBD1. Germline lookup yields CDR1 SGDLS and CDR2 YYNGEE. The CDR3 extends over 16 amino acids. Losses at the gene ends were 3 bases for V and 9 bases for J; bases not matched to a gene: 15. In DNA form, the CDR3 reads TGTGCCAGCAGCGCCGACAGGGGGACAGGAAACAATAGCTACACCTTC. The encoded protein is CASSADRGTGNNSYTF.

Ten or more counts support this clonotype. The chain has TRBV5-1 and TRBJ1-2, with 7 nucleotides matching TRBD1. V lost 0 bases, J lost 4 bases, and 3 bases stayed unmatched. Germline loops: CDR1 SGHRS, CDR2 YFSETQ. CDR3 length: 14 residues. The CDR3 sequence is CASSLAWDSYGYTF. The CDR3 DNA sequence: TGCGCCAGCAGCTTGGCTTGGGACAGCTATGGCTACACCTTC.

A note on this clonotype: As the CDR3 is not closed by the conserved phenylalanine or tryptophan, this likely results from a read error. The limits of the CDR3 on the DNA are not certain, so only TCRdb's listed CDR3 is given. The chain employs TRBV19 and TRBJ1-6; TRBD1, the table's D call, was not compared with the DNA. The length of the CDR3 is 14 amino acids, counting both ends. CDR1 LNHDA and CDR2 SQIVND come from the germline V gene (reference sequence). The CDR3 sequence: CASSPRDRISPHLG.

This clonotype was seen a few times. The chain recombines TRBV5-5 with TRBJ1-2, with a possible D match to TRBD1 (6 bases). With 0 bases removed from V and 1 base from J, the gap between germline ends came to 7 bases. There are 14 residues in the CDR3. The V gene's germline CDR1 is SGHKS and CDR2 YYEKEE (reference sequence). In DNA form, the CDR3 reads TGTGCCAGCAGCTTGGTAGGGGGTAACTATGGCTACACCTTC. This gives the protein CASSLVGGNYGYTF.

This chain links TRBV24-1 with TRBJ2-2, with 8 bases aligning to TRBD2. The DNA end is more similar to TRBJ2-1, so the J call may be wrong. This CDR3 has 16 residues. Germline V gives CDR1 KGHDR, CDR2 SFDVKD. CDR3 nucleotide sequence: TGTGCCACCAGTGATCCCGTAGCGGGGAACACCGGGGAGCAGTTCTTC. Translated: CATSDPVAGNTGEQFF.

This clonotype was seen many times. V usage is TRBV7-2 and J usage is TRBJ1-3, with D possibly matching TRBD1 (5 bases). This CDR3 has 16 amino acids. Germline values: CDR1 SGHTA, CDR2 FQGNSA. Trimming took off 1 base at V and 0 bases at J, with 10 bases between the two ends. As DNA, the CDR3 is TGTGCCAGCAGCTTAGGACGCGGGGGCTCTGGAAACACCATATATTTT. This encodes CASSLGRGGSGNTIYF.

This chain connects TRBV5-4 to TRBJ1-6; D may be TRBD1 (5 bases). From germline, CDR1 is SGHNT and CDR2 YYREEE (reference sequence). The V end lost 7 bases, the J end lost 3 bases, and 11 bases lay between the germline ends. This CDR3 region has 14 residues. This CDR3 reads CASGRGGYNSPLHF. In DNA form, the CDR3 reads TGTGCCAGCGGCCGTGGGGGCTATAATTCACCCCTCCACTTT.

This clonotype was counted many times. In DNA form, the CDR3 reads TGTGCCAGCAGCGTAGGAGGACAGGGGAGTTCACCCCTCCACTTT. Protein product: CASSVGGQGSSPLHF. The chain combines TRBV9 with TRBJ1-6, with 9 bases that match TRBD1. The CDR3 covers 15 residues. Germline values: CDR1 SGDLS, CDR2 YYNGEE. After removal of 0 bases from V and 9 bases from J, the junction contained 4 bases not matched to a gene.